This passage covers 9 T cell receptor beta chains from one sample sequenced in a study of cytomegalovirus exposure and HLA in healthy donors. The primer mix had 60 Vbeta and 13 Jbeta primers. Generated by immunoSEQ multiplex PCR, the TCRdb table keeps only in-frame clones and is missing some. The profile shows 190,000 or so clones, roughly four fifths of them singletons. The sequenced material came from PBMCs. The source of these receptors is a man aged 45-65 years in good health and CMV-seronegative.

The rearrangement uses TRBV9 and TRBJ2-7; maybe TRBD2 (6 bases). The CDR3 consists of 15 residues. CDR1 is SGDLS and CDR2 is YYNGEE in the germline V gene. The V end was cut by 4 bases, the J end by 7 bases, with 21 bases between. The CDR3 sequence: CASSPPGGTLPEQYF. The CDR3 bases are TGTGCCAGCAGCCCACCCGGGGGAACCCTCCCTGAGCAGTACTTC.

The chain uses TRBV6-1 and TRBJ1-1; 10 bases map to TRBD1. This CDR3 has 14 residues. V dropped 8 bases and J dropped 5; count of bases not matched to a gene: 8. Germline lookup yields CDR1 MNHNS and CDR2 SASEGT. Written as DNA, the CDR3 is TGTGCCAGCTGCCTGGGACAGGGGTGGACTGAAGCTTTCTTT. It specifies CASCLGQGWTEAFF.

V gene TRBV4-2 combines with J gene TRBJ2-1; 16 bases are shared with TRBD2. Germline CDR1 reads LGHNA; CDR2 reads YNFKEQ. After removal of 2 bases from V and 4 bases from J, the junction contained 8 bases not matched to a gene. The CDR3 is 19 residues long. CDR3 sequence: CASSQTGLAGGPRYNEQFF. The CDR3 bases are TGTGCCAGCAGCCAAACGGGACTAGCGGGAGGGCCGAGGTACAATGAGCAGTTCTTC.

The V gene is TRBV15, the J gene TRBJ1-1, with TRBD1 identical over 9 bases. Germline V gene lookup returns CDR1 LNHNV and CDR2 YYDKDF (reference sequence). Trimming cost V 5 bases and J 11 bases; bases outside gene matches: 12. The CDR3 sequence is 14 residues long. In DNA form, the CDR3 reads TGTGCCACCAGCCCTCACGCGAAGACAGGGGGTGCTTTCTTT. It yields the protein CATSPHAKTGGAFF.

The chain employs TRBV5-1 and TRBJ2-7, with D possibly matching TRBD2 (6 bases). V was clipped by 7 bases and J by 3 bases, with 20 bases between them. The CDR3 consists of 15 residues. Germline CDR1 SGHRS, CDR2 YFSETQ. Written as DNA, the CDR3 is TGCGCCAGCGCTATCGGGAGCCAGGCGAACTACGAGCAGTACTTC. Amino acid sequence: CASAIGSQANYEQYF.

This clone was seen once. This chain connects TRBV4-3 to TRBJ1-5; 7 bases line up with TRBD1. CDR1 LGHNA and CDR2 YSLEER come from the germline V gene. V shed 3 bases and J 0 bases; nucleotides not matched to a gene: 2. The CDR3 length is 15 residues. CDR3 sequence reads: CASSQQGDSNQPQHF. The CDR3 DNA reads as TGCGCCAGCAGCCAGCAGGGGGATAGCAATCAGCCCCAGCATTTT.

This rearrangement joins TRBV6-1 to TRBJ2-7; no reliable D call. Germline CDR1 is MNHNS and CDR2 is SASEGT. The V and J ends lost 4 bases and 3 bases respectively, with 10 bases between them. This CDR3 spans 13 amino acids. The CDR3 DNA reads as TGTGCCAGCAGTGGTGGCAAGATCTACGAGCAGTACTTC. This codes for CASSGGKIYEQYF.

The genes are TRBV12-5 and TRBJ2-3; D is unresolved. CDR1 and CDR2 (germline): LGHNT, FRNRAP. Trimming took off 2 bases at V and 5 bases at J, with 8 bases between the two ends. The CDR3 runs to 13 residues. CDR3 protein: CASGLNTEDTQYF. The CDR3 DNA sequence: TGTGCTAGTGGTTTGAATACTGAAGATACGCAGTATTTT.

The rearrangement links TRBV29-1 to TRBJ2-3; a possible D gene is TRBD2 (5 bases). Trimming took 1 base from V and 3 from J, leaving 17 bases between them. Per the germline V gene, CDR1 is SQVTM and CDR2 is ANQGSEA. The CDR3 extends over 16 amino acids. The CDR3: CSVEVFGVRVTDTQYF. The CDR3 DNA reads TGCAGCGTTGAAGTATTCGGGGTGCGAGTTACAGATACGCAGTATTTT.